These T cell receptor beta chains were read from a single sample in a study of vaccination effects on CD4 cells after COVID-19. Produced via immunoSEQ multiplex PCR; TCRdb's table is partial and in-frame only. The profile shows tens of thousands of clones, roughly three quarters of them singletons. Their specific antigens are unknown. The sample in question was CD4+ T cells from PBMCs cultured with HCoV-OC43 spike peptides, obtained before COVID-19 vaccination. The receptor set was obtained from a human donor who received a COVID-19 vaccine. Both conserved end residues are part of each CDR3.

CDR3	V	J
CASTLRGTGELFF	TRBV7-2	TRBJ2-2
CASSLDRNNEQFF	TRBV12-3/TRBV12-4	TRBJ2-1
CASSLIAGPGNEQFF	TRBV5-1	TRBJ2-1
CATWAGGGNGYTF	TRBV10-3	TRBJ1-2
CASADRGYGYTF	TRBV12-3/TRBV12-4	TRBJ1-2
CASTPTSTDTQYF	TRBV5-4	TRBJ2-3
CASSLATAEAFF	TRBV7-2	TRBJ1-1
CAISSLGQDYGYTF	TRBV10-3	TRBJ1-2
CASSPRGGENTEAFF	TRBV9	TRBJ1-1
CASSEPGGEPLHF	TRBV6-1	TRBJ1-6
CASSVDLPTHNEQFF	TRBV9	TRBJ2-1
CASSHGRASNEKLFF	TRBV7-9	TRBJ1-4
CASSELRDGTNEKLFF	TRBV25-1	TRBJ1-4
CASSLRLSTDTQYF	TRBV5-1	TRBJ2-3
CASSPLRGVYNEQFF	TRBV6-6	TRBJ2-1
CASSFPDKTDTQYF	TRBV5-1	TRBJ2-3
CASSPSIDRGLNTEAFF	TRBV18	TRBJ1-1
CASSLARETQYF	TRBV11-2	TRBJ2-5
CSAGRANEKLFF	TRBV29-1	TRBJ1-4
CATTPGLNYGYTF	TRBV19	TRBJ1-2
CASSLGGEGTDTQYF	TRBV7-2	TRBJ2-3
CASSLAGFGETQYF	TRBV7-3	TRBJ2-5